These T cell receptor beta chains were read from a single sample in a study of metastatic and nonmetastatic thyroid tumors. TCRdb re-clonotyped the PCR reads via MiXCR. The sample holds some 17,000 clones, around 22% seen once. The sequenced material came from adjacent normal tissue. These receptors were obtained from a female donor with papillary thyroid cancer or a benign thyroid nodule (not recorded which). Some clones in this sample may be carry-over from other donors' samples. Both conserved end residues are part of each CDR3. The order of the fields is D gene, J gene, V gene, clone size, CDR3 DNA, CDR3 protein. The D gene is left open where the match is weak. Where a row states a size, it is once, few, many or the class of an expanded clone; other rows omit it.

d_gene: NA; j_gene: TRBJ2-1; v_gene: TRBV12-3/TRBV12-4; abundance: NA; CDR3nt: TGTGCCAGCAGTTTCGGGAGCTCCTACAATGAGCAGTTCTTC; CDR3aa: CASSFGSSYNEQFF
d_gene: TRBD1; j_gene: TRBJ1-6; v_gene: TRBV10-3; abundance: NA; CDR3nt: TGTGCCATCAGTGATCCGGGACAGGGACTGTCACCCCTCCACTTT; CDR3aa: CAISDPGQGLSPLHF
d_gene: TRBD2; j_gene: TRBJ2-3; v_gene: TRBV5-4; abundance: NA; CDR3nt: TGTGCCAGCAGCTTGGGTACAGCGGGAGGGGCAACCGATACGCAGTATTTT; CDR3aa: CASSLGTAGGATDTQYF
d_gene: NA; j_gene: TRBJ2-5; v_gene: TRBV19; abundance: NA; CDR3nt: TGTGCCAGTAGTCCGGGACCGAGCCAAGAGACCCAGTACTTC; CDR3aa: CASSPGPSQETQYF
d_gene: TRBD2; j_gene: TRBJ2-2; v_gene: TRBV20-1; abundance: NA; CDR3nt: TGCAGTGCCCGATGGACTAGCGGGACCGGGGAGCTGTTTTTT; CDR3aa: CSARWTSGTGELFF
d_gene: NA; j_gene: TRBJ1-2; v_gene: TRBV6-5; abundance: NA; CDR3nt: TGTGCCAGCAGTTATGGGGGCTATGGCTACACCTTC; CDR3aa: CASSYGGYGYTF
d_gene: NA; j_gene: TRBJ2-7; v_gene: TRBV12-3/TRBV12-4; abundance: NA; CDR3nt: TGTGCCAGCAGTCTCCAGGGGGGACAGTATGCCGAGCAGTACTTC; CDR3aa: CASSLQGGQYAEQYF
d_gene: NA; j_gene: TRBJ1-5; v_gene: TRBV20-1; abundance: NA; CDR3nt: TGCAGTGCTAGAGTGGGAACAATCCCGGATCAGCCCCAGCATTTT; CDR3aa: CSARVGTIPDQPQHF
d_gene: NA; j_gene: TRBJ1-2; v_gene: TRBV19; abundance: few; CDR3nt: TGTGCCAGTAGTACGCAGCTATATGGCTACACCTTC; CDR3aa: CASSTQLYGYTF
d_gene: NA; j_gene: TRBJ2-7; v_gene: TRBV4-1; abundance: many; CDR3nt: TGCGCCAGCAGCTTCGCGCCAGGGGTGGGCGAGCAGTACTTC; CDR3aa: CASSFAPGVGEQYF
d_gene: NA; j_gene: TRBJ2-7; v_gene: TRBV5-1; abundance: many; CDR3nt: TGCGCCAGCAGCTTGGGCCCCCAAGACCGGGACACGTCGTACGAGCAGTACTTC; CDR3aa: CASSLGPQDRDTSYEQYF
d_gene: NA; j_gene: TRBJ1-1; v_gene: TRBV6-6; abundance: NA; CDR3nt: TGTGCCAGCAGTTACTCGGGTGGTACTGAAGCTTTCTTT; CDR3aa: CASSYSGGTEAFF
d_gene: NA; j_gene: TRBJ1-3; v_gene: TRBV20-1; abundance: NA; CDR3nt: TGCAGTAGAGGGCTTAAGATCCTCTCTGGAAACACCATATATTTT; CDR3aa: CSRGLKILSGNTIYF
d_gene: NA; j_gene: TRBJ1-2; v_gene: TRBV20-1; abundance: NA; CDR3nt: TGCAGTGCTATGCGCAATCGAAACTACGGCTACACCTTC; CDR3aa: CSAMRNRNYGYTF
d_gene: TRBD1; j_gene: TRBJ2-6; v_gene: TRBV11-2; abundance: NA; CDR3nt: TGTGCCAGCAGCCTGACAGGGACGCTAAGGTCTGGGGCCAACGTCCTGACTTTC; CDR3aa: CASSLTGTLRSGANVLTF
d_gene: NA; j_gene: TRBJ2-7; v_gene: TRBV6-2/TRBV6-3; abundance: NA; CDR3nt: TGTGCCAGCAGTTACAATATAGACCTAACCTACGAGCAGTACTTC; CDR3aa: CASSYNIDLTYEQYF